The T cell receptor beta chain described here comes from a study of Ad26.COV2.S vaccination and SARS-CoV-2 variants. For the study at large: The Ad26.COV2.S arm of the COV1001 trial was where the donor was placed.

Study findings and constraints: Once vaccination had occurred, spike-specific CD8+ and CD4+ T cell responses reportedly showed substantial breadth. Estimates derived from TCR breadth and depth analyses may have underestimated total T cell responses.

Clones were read by immunoSEQ multiplex PCR, and TCRdb kept only the in-frame ones, dropping some. In the table there are about 680,000 clones, about 89% of which are singletons. V was pared by 3 bases and J by 0 bases, with 6 bases between. Per germline, CDR1 LNHDA and CDR2 SQIVND (reference sequence). CDR3 size: 14 residues. With regard to this clone: What it binds is unknown.

Specified treatment: roughly 18 received Ad26.COV2.S at low or high dose, single or two shots; 5 received placebo; per-sample allocation not given. It was on day 63 after the first vaccine or placebo injection that samples were taken. An Ad26 vector that expressed Wuhan-strain SARS-CoV-2 spike constituted the vaccine. Sequencing used peripheral blood, obtained in a trial of Ad26.COV2.S vaccine versus placebo. This receptor was obtained from a person aged 18-65 years who received the Ad26.COV2.S COVID-19 vaccine or a placebo. This rearrangement joins TRBV19 to TRBJ1-5, with D possibly being TRBD1 (6 bases). CDR3 region: CASSMDSSNQPQHF. The CDR3 DNA is TGTGCCAGTAGTATGGACAGTAGCAATCAGCCCCAGCATTTT.